This T cell receptor (beta chain) emerged from a study of glioma-infiltrating T cells. Study-wide results and limits: Only very few CDR3 sequences appeared in both tissue and blood. Tissue-blood divergence was below expectation in non-neoplastic patients, above in gliomas.

In this sample, this clonotype turned up many times. No antigen is known for it. Amplification of TCR alpha and beta CDR3 regions from RNA used iRepertoire nested multiplex PCR. Via MiXCR, TCRdb re-called the multiplex PCR reads, giving one row per CDR3 protein. The repertoire holds 95,000 to 110,000 distinct CDR3 sequences, with about 30% as singletons. Trimming took 6 bases from V and 4 from J; bases not matched to a gene: 9. This CDR3 has 15 amino acids. Germline lookup yields CDR1 SGHTA and CDR2 FQGNSA. The chain links TRBV7-2 to TRBJ1-5; 7 nucleotides align to TRBD1. The specimen was glioma tissue, nonneoplastic brain tissue, or PBMCs (not recorded which). This clonotype was obtained from a human donor with low-grade glioma or glioblastoma, undergoing nonglioma brain surgery, or in good health (not recorded which). The DNA of the CDR3 is TGTGCCAGCAGTCCTGAGAGGGGGCAGAATCAGCCCCAGCATTTT. This gives the protein CASSPERGQNQPQHF.